These 28 T cell receptor beta chains share one sample of origin, sequenced in a study of T cell responses to AZD1222 COVID-19 vaccine. TCRdb keeps only in-frame clones here, not all; method: immunoSEQ multiplex PCR. This table has approximately 160,000 clones, approximately 90% appearing once. The sample in question was peripheral blood, obtained on day 0 of AZD1222 vaccination. The origin of the receptors is an adult in good health.

The rearrangement links TRBV19 to TRBJ1-5, with 12 positions matching TRBD1. The CDR3 is 15 amino acids. V gave up 3 bases and J gave up 5 bases; unmatched junction bases: 2. Germline V gene data show CDR1 as LNHDA and CDR2 as SQIVND (reference sequence). This CDR3 reads CASSMGTGGYQPQHF. The CDR3 DNA sequence: TGTGCCAGTAGTATGGGGACAGGGGGCTATCAGCCCCAGCATTTT.

This sequence joins TRBV7-9 and TRBJ2-1, with 8 nucleotides matching TRBD2. This CDR3 has 18 residues. Per the germline V gene, CDR1 is SEHNR and CDR2 is FQNEAQ (reference sequence). V shed 5 bases, J shed 4 bases, and the junction held 16 bases outside the gene matches. The CDR3 nucleotides are TGTGCCAGCAGCCCCACGCGCCCCTCGGCGGGAGGATACAATGAGCAGTTCTTC. Protein sequence: CASSPTRPSAGGYNEQFF.

This clone has more than one count but fewer than ten. The CDR3 bases are TGCGCCAGCAGTGAGTCCTCACTAGCGGGGAATTTCTACGAGCAGTACTTC. Protein product: CASSESSLAGNFYEQYF. The rearrangement joins TRBV10-1 to TRBJ2-7; 10 nucleotides match TRBD2. Germline V gene sequence: CDR1 WNHNN, CDR2 SYGVQD (reference sequence). With V trimmed by 0 bases and J by 3 bases, 8 bases remained unmatched. The CDR3 consists of 17 residues.

This chain connects TRBV29-1 to TRBJ1-1, with D maybe TRBD1 (5 bases). This CDR3 has 11 amino acids. V was shortened by 3 bases and J by 5 bases, with 7 bases between the two germline ends. The germline V gene has CDR1 SQVTM and CDR2 ANQGSEA. The CDR3 region is CSVEGGTEAFF. The CDR3 DNA reads as TGCAGCGTTGAGGGGGGAACTGAAGCTTTCTTT.

The chain employs TRBV28 and TRBJ2-1; D is unresolved. Trimming removed 2 bases from V and 6 bases from J, with 11 bases in between. The CDR3 loop spans 14 amino acids. Per germline, CDR1 MDHEN and CDR2 SYDVKM. CDR3 loop: CASSLQDRGNEQFF. As DNA, the CDR3 is TGTGCCAGCAGTTTACAGGACCGCGGCAATGAGCAGTTCTTC.

CDR3 in amino acids: CASSQEWSFYGYTF. The CDR3 DNA follows: TGTGCCAGCAGCCAAGAATGGAGTTTCTATGGCTACACCTTC. V gene TRBV3-1 (or the pseudogene TRBV3-2) combines with J gene TRBJ1-2; D ambiguous. CDR3 length: 14 residues. V was trimmed by 0 bases and J by 4 bases, leaving 9 bases between them. Germline V gives CDR1 LGHDT, CDR2 YNNKEL (reference sequence).

The gene calls are TRBV5-4 and TRBJ2-1; the D gene is possibly TRBD2 (5 bases). The CDR3 spans 13 residues. With 5 bases removed from V and 6 bases from J, the gap between germline ends came to 12 bases. Germline lookup yields CDR1 SGHNT and CDR2 YYREEE (reference sequence). Written as DNA, the CDR3 is TGTGCCAGCAGTCCCGAGGGCTTCAATGAGCAGTTCTTC. Encoded protein: CASSPEGFNEQFF.

V usage is TRBV2 and J usage is TRBJ1-2; 7 positions agree with TRBD1. The length of the CDR3 is 14 residues. CDR1 and CDR2 from the germline V gene are SNHLY and FYNNEI. The V segment lost 9 bases and the J segment 8 bases; nucleotides outside the gene matches: 15. The CDR3 is CARRTGWSQEGYTF. CDR3 DNA sequence: TGTGCCAGACGGACAGGTTGGAGCCAAGAGGGCTACACCTTC.

The V gene is TRBV10-3, the J gene TRBJ1-4; D uncertain. Germline values: CDR1 ENHRY, CDR2 SYGVKD. With 2 bases removed from V and 0 bases from J, the gap between germline ends came to 4 bases. This CDR3 comprises 14 residues. The CDR3 coding sequence is TGTGCCATCAGTGAGAGTGCAACTAATGAAAAACTGTTTTTT. Encoded protein: CAISESATNEKLFF.

This sequence joins TRBV7-2 and TRBJ1-1; 10 bases fit TRBD1. Germline trimming cut 11 bases from V and 1 base from J; bases unmatched to any gene: 10. Germline CDR1 is SGHTA and CDR2 is FQGNSA. The CDR3 totals 15 residues. The CDR3 loop is CALTTGGAWNTEAFF. CDR3 nucleotide sequence: TGTGCCCTGACGACAGGGGGCGCGTGGAACACTGAAGCTTTCTTT.

The chain recombines TRBV11-3 with TRBJ2-2, with D tentatively TRBD2 (6 bases). The germline CDR1 and CDR2 sequences are SGHNT and YENEEA. V shed 4 bases and J shed 6 bases, with 12 bases lying between them. The CDR3 contains 14 residues. Here the CDR3 reads CASSSPREAGELFF. CDR3 nucleotides: TGTGCCAGCAGCTCCCCCAGGGAGGCCGGGGAGCTGTTTTTT.

V usage is TRBV30 and J usage is TRBJ1-2; D is unclear. Per germline, CDR1 GTSNPN and CDR2 SVGIG (reference sequence). V gave up 5 bases and J gave up 2 bases, with 18 bases separating them. The CDR3 spans 15 residues. The CDR3 DNA reads TGTGCCTGGCGGGTTGTGACTCATCGGAACTATGGCTACACCTTC. It codes for CAWRVVTHRNYGYTF.

This chain's CDR3 is CASTIGGSNQPQHF. The CDR3, as DNA: TGTGCCAGCACCATCGGGGGGAGCAATCAGCCCCAGCATTTT. The V and J genes are TRBV28 and TRBJ1-5; TRBD1 is a possible D gene (5 bases). V was cut by 7 bases and J by 1 base, with 11 bases left in between. The CDR3 is made up of 14 amino acids. Germline V gives CDR1 MDHEN, CDR2 SYDVKM.

This chain uses TRBV7-9 with TRBJ1-4; weak D call: TRBD1 (5 bases). V was trimmed by 3 bases and J by 8 bases, leaving 10 bases between them. The CDR3 consists of 13 residues. CDR1 is SEHNR, CDR2 FQNEAQ, per germline (reference sequence). CDR3 loop: CASSLGVKEKLFF. The CDR3 region has the DNA TGTGCCAGCAGCTTGGGGGTTAAGGAAAAACTGTTTTTT.

This chain uses TRBV27 with TRBJ2-7, with D perhaps TRBD1 or TRBD2 (5 bases each). The ends were cut back, 5 bases at V and 5 bases at J, with 16 bases in the middle. The germline V gene has CDR1 MNHEY and CDR2 SMNVEV (reference sequence). There are 14 residues in the CDR3. CDR3 in DNA: TGTGCCAGCAGTCGGGACCAAAGGGCCCACGAGCAGTACTTC. Its protein is CASSRDQRAHEQYF.

CDR3 loop: CASSRDWGDTQYF. The CDR3 bases are TGTGCCAGCAGTCGGGATTGGGGTGATACGCAGTATTTT. This rearrangement joins TRBV11-2 to TRBJ2-3; TRBD2 is a possible D gene (5 bases). Germline V gene lookup returns CDR1 SGHAT and CDR2 FQNNGV. The CDR3 contains 13 residues. V was trimmed by 6 bases and J by 6 bases, leaving 13 bases between them.

This chain connects TRBV9 to TRBJ1-2; weak D call: TRBD1 (5 bases). V was cut by 4 bases and J by 8 bases, with 18 bases left in between. Germline CDR1 reads SGDLS; CDR2 reads YYNGEE. This CDR3 has 14 residues. CDR3 region: CASSLSGAVGGYTF. In nucleotides, the CDR3 is TGTGCCAGCAGCCTTTCCGGGGCAGTTGGCGGCTACACCTTC.

This chain uses TRBV5-8 with TRBJ1-4; no definite D call. V lost 2 bases, J lost 0 bases, and 11 bases lay in between. Germline CDR1 and CDR2: SGHTS and YDEGEE. CDR3 length: 16 residues. CDR3 region: CASSFGLWATNEKLFF. The DNA of the CDR3 is TGTGCCAGCAGCTTTGGTTTGTGGGCAACTAATGAAAAACTGTTTTTT.

A note on this clone: This same CDR3 is encoded by further DNA sequences in the sample. The CDR3 reads CASSLGAYNEQFF. As DNA, the CDR3 is TGTGCCAGCAGTTTAGGAGCTTACAATGAGCAGTTCTTC. The V call is TRBV27, the J call TRBJ2-1, with D unclear. Between the trimmed V and J ends, which lost 2 bases and 4 bases, there was a span of 6 bases. This CDR3 contains 13 residues. The germline CDR1 and CDR2 sequences are MNHEY and SMNVEV (reference sequence).

J is TRBJ1-6 and V is TRBV5-5; D gene ambiguous. V lost 0 bases, J lost 6 bases, and 7 bases lay in between. The CDR3 totals 14 residues. CDR1 and CDR2 from the germline V gene are SGHKS and YYEKEE (reference sequence). CDR3 amino acids: CASSLGAGNSPLHF. In nucleotides, the CDR3 is TGTGCCAGCAGCTTGGGGGCGGGTAATTCACCCCTCCACTTT.

This rearrangement joins TRBV7-8 to TRBJ2-2; perhaps D is TRBD1 or TRBD2 (6 bases each). The V end lost 0 bases, the J end lost 5 bases, and 13 bases lay between the germline ends. The length of the CDR3 is 16 residues. Germline CDR1 and CDR2: SGHVS and FQNEAQ. The CDR3 is CASSLAGGTKTGELFF. The CDR3 DNA reads as TGTGCCAGCAGCTTAGCAGGAGGGACAAAGACCGGGGAGCTGTTTTTT.

The genes are TRBV3-1 (or the pseudogene TRBV3-2) and TRBJ1-2; D perhaps matches TRBD1 (5 bases). The CDR3 has 14 amino acids. V was cut by 7 bases and J by 3 bases, with 15 bases left in between. Germline CDR1 reads LGHDT; CDR2 reads YNNKEL (reference sequence). DNA of the CDR3: TGTGCCAGCACCTGGGGGGGAGGAGACTATGGCTACACCTTC. Protein sequence: CASTWGGGDYGYTF.

The chain links TRBV5-1 to TRBJ2-7; 7 nucleotides align to TRBD2. Germline V gene sequence: CDR1 SGHRS, CDR2 YFSETQ. J was trimmed by 3 bases and V by 0 bases; bases with no gene match: 6. This CDR3 is 15 amino acids long. The chain's CDR3 is CASSLVRGSNYEQYF. The CDR3 DNA sequence: TGCGCCAGCAGCTTGGTCCGCGGGAGCAACTACGAGCAGTACTTC.

This clone appeared a few times. The chain is built from TRBV5-5 and TRBJ2-7; no clear D. The CDR3 has 13 residues. The V end was cut by 0 bases, the J end by 5 bases, with 9 bases between. The germline CDR1 and CDR2 sequences are SGHKS and YYEKEE (reference sequence). For the CDR3, the DNA is TGTGCCAGCAGCTTGGGAGGCTCGAACGAGCAGTACTTC. Its translation: CASSLGGSNEQYF.

The V gene is TRBV18, the J gene TRBJ2-3; 8 bases align to TRBD2. The CDR3 runs to 16 residues. J was trimmed by 4 bases and V by 3 bases; bases with no gene match: 9. Germline lookup yields CDR1 KGHSH and CDR2 LQKENI. The CDR3 is CASSPLRTSNSDTQYF. The CDR3 DNA sequence: TGTGCCAGCTCACCTCTTCGGACTAGCAATTCAGATACGCAGTATTTT.

The CDR3 DNA reads as TGTGCCAGCAGTCAAAGGGGGCAACGGGGTGAAAAACTGTTTTTT. Translated: CASSQRGQRGEKLFF. The J gene is TRBJ1-4, the V gene TRBV25-1; the match to TRBD1 covers 7 bases. The CDR3 runs 15 residues. Germline CDR1 reads MGHDK; CDR2 reads SYGVNS. V was pared by 5 bases and J by 7 bases, with 10 bases of the junction left unmatched.

The chain uses TRBV5-1 and TRBJ2-7, with D uncertain. V was pared by 4 bases and J by 4 bases, with 18 bases between. The germline CDR1 and CDR2 sequences are SGHRS and YFSETQ. The CDR3 sequence is 15 residues long. CDR3 DNA sequence: TGCGCCAGCAGCACTGGACCTACCCCGACGTACGAGCAGTACTTC. It specifies CASSTGPTPTYEQYF. Full variable domain (remainder filled in from reference TRBV5-1 and TRBJ2-7): KAGVTQTPRYLIKTRGQQVTLSCSPISGHRSVSWYQQTPGQGLQFLFEYFSETQRNKGNFPGRFSGRQFSNSRSEMNVSTLELGDSALYLCASSTGPTPTYEQYFGPGTRLTVT.

This clone has just one count. V gene TRBV3-1 (or the pseudogene TRBV3-2) combines with J gene TRBJ2-7, with D uncertain. The CDR3 has 14 residues. V was clipped by 1 base and J by 4 bases, with 11 bases between them. Germline loops: CDR1 LGHDT, CDR2 YNNKEL (reference sequence). The DNA of the CDR3 is TGTGCCAGCAGCCAAGGAGGTAGAAGGTACGAGCAGTACTTC. Encoded protein: CASSQGGRRYEQYF.